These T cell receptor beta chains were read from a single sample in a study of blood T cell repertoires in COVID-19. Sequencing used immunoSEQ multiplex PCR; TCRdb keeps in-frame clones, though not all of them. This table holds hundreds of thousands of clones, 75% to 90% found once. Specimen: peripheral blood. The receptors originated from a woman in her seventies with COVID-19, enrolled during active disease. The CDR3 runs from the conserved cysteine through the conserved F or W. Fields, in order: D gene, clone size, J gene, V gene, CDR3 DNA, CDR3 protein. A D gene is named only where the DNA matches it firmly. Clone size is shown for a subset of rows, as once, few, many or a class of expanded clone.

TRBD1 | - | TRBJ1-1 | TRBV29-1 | TGCAGCGTAGGACAGGCGAACACTGAAGCTTTCTTT | CSVGQANTEAFF
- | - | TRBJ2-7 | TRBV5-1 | TGCGCCAGCAGCTTCGGGGTAGGGGAGCAGTACTTC | CASSFGVGEQYF
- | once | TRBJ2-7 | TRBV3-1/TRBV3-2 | TGTGCCAGCAGTGACACCCCCTACGAGCAGTACTTC | CASSDTPYEQYF
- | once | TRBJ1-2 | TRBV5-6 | TGTGCCAGCAGTCAAAACTATGGCTACACCTTC | CASSQNYGYTF
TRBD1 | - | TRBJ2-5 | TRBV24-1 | TGTGCCACCAGCACGGGACAGGGGAAAGAGACCCAGTACTTC | CATSTGQGKETQYF
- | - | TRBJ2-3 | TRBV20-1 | TGCAGTGCTAGTAATACAGGGTTTAGAGATACGCAGTATTTT | CSASNTGFRDTQYF
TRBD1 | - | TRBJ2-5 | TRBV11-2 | TGTGCCAGCAGCTCCGAGGGGGCAGGACGCCAAGAGACCCAGTACTTC | CASSSEGAGRQETQYF
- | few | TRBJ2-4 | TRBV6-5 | TGTGCCAGTACAGATTTTCTAAACATTCAGTACTTC | CASTDFLNIQYF
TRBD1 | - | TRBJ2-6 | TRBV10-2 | TGCGCCAGCAGTGTACCCCCTCCGGGACAGGGACTGGCTGGGGCCAACGTCCTGACTTTC | CASSVPPPGQGLAGANVLTF
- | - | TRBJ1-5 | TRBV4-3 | TGCGCCAGCAGCCAAGATCGGGTCAGCAATCAGCCCCAGCATTTT | CASSQDRVSNQPQHF
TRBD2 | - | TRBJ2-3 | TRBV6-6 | TGTGCCAGCAGCCAGTCCGGACTAGCGGGGAGTACGCAGTATTTT | CASSQSGLAGSTQYF
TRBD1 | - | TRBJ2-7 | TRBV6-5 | TGTGCCAGCAGCCCGGGACAGGGGGTGTTTTACGAGCAGTACTTC | CASSPGQGVFYEQYF
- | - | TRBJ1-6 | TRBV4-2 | TGTGCCAGCAGCCAAGTAGGGGCGAGCTCCTATAATTCACCCCTCCACTTT | CASSQVGASSYNSPLHF
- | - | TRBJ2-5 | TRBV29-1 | TGCAGCGTCCGAGCCGGGACTTTGGAAGGAGAGACCCAGTACTTC | CSVRAGTLEGETQYF
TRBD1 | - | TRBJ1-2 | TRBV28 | TGTGCCAGCAGTCCCCACAGACAGGGTGAAGGCTACACCTTC | CASSPHRQGEGYTF
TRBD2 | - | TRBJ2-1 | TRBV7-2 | TGTGCCAGCAGCCCCCCGGGGGGGGACTACAATGAGCAGTTCTTC | CASSPPGGDYNEQFF
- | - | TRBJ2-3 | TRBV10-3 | TGTGCCATCAGTGATGGCGGAGAGAGGGATACGCAGTATTTT | CAISDGGERDTQYF
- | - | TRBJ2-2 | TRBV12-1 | TGTGCCAGCAGCTTTATGGACAGTAACACCGGGGAGCTGTTTTTT | CASSFMDSNTGELFF
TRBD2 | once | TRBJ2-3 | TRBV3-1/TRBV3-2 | TGTGCCAGCAGCCTCGACTGGACTAGCGGGGGGACAGATACGCAGTATTTT | CASSLDWTSGGTDTQYF
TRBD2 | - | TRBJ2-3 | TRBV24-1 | TGTGCCACCAGTGATTTGCGCGGGGGGGCGGATACGCAGTATTTT | CATSDLRGGADTQYF
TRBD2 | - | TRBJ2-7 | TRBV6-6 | TGTGCCAGCAGTAGGACTAGCGGGGGTTATACCTACGAGCAGTACTTC | CASSRTSGGYTYEQYF
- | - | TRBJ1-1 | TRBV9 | TGTGCCAGCAGCGCTGGCCACGAAAGCGCTGAAGCTTTCTTT | CASSAGHESAEAFF
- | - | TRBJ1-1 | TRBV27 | TGTGCCAGCAGTACAGGGTACACTGAAGCTTTCTTT | CASSTGYTEAFF